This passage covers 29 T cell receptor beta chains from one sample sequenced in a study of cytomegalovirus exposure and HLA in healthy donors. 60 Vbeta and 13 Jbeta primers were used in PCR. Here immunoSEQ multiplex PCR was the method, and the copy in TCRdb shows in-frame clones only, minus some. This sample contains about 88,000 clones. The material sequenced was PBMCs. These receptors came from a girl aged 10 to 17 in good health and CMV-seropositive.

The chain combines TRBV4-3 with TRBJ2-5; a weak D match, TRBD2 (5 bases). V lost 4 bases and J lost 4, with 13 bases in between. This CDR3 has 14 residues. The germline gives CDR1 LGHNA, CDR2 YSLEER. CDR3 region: CASSPRVRAETQYF. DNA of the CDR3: TGCGCCAGCAGCCCACGGGTGAGGGCAGAGACCCAGTACTTC.

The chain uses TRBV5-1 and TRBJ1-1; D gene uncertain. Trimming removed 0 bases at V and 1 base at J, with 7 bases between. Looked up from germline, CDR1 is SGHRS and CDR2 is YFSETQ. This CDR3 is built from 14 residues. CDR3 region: CASSLDTQNTEAFF. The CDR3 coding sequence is TGCGCCAGCAGCTTGGACACACAGAACACTGAAGCTTTCTTT.

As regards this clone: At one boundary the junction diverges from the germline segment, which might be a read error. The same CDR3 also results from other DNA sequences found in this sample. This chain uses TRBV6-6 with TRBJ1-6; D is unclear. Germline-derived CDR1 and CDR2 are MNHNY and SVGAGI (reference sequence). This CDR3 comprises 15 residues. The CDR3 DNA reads TGTGCCAGCAGTCCACGCGGGCCGTTAAGCTCACCCCTACACTTT. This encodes CASSPRGPLSSPLHF.

The CDR3 coding sequence is TGTGCCACCAGCAGAGCTGGCTACTATGGCTACACCTTC. Translated, it gives CATSRAGYYGYTF. This sequence joins TRBV15 and TRBJ1-2; D is unresolved. Germline CDR1 LNHNV, CDR2 YYDKDF (reference sequence). The CDR3 has 13 residues. V was pared by 1 base and J by 3 bases, with 6 bases between.

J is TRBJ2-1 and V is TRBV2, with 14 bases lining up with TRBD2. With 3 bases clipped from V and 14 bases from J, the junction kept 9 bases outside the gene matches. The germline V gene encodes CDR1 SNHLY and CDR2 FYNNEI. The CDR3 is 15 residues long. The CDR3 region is CASSDRLAGGRIKFF. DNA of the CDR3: TGTGCCAGCAGTGATAGACTAGCGGGGGGGCGGATAAAGTTCTTC.

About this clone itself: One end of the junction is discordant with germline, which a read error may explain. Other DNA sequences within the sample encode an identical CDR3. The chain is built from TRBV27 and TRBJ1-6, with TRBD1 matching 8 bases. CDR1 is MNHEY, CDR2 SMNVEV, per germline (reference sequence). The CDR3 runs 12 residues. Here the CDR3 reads CASRDRGPPLHF. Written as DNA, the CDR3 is TGTGCCAGCAGAGACAGGGGTCCACCCCTACACTTT.

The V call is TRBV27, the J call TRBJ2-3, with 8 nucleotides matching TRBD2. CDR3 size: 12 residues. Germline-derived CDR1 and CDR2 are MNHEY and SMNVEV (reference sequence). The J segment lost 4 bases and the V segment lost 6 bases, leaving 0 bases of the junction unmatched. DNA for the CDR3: TGTGCCAGCAGGCGGGGGGCAGATACGCAGTATTTT. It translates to CASRRGADTQYF.

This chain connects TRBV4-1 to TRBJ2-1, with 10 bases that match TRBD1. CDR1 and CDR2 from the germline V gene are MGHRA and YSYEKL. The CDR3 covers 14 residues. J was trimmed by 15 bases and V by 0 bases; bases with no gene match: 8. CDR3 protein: CASSQDLRDRGAFF. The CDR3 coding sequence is TGCGCCAGCAGCCAAGATCTTCGGGACAGGGGTGCGTTCTTC.

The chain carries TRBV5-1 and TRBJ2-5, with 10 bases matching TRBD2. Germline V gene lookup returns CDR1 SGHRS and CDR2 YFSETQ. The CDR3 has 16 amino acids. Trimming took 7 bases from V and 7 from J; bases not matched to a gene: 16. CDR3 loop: CASQRLPSGGAVTQYF. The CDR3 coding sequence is TGCGCCAGCCAACGCTTACCAAGCGGGGGGGCTGTGACCCAGTACTTC.

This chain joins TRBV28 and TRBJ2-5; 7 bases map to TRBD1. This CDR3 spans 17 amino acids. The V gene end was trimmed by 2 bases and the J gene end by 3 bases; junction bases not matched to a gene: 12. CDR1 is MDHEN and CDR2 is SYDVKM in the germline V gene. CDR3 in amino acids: CASSLGGEGAKEETQYF. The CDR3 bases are TGTGCCAGCAGTTTAGGTGGAGAGGGGGCGAAGGAAGAGACCCAGTACTTC.

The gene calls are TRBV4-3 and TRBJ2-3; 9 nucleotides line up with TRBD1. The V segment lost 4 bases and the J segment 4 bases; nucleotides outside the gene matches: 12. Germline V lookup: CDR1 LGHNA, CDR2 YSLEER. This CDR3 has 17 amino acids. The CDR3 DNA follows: TGCGCCAGCAGCCTAACCCGGACAGGGGATATAGCAGATACGCAGTATTTT. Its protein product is CASSLTRTGDIADTQYF.

CDR3 nucleotide sequence: TGTGCCAGCAGCTCCCGGGGAGCAATCCCTTCTTTAGCCAAAAACATTCAGTACTTC. It codes for CASSSRGAIPSLAKNIQYF. J is TRBJ2-4 and V is TRBV11-2; D might be TRBD2 (5 bases). The CDR3 covers 19 residues. V lost 4 bases, J lost 0 bases, and 22 bases lay in between. Germline V CDR1 and CDR2: SGHAT, FQNNGV.

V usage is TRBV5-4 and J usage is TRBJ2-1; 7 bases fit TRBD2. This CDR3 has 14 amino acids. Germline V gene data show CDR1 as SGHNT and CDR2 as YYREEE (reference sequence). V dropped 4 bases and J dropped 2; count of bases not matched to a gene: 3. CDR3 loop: CASSPGLAYNEQFF. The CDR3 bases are TGTGCCAGCAGCCCCGGACTAGCCTACAATGAGCAGTTCTTC.

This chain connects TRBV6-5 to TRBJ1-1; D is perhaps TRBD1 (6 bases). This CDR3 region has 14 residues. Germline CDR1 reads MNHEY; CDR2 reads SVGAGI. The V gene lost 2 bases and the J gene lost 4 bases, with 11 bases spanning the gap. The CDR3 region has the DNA TGTGCCAGCAGTTACAAGGTGGGGGCCACTGAAGCTTTCTTT. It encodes CASSYKVGATEAFF.

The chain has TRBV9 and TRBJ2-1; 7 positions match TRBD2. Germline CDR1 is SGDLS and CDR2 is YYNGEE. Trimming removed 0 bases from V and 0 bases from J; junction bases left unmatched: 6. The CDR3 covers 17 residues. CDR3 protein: CASSVGSGESSYNEQFF. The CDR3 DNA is TGTGCCAGCAGCGTAGGGAGCGGGGAGAGCTCCTACAATGAGCAGTTCTTC.

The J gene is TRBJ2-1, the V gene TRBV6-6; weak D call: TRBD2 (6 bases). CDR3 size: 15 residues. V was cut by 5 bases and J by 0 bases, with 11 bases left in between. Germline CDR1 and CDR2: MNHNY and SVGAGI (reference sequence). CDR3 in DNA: TGTGCCAGCAGTGATCAGGGAGGCTCCTACAATGAGCAGTTCTTC. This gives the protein CASSDQGGSYNEQFF.

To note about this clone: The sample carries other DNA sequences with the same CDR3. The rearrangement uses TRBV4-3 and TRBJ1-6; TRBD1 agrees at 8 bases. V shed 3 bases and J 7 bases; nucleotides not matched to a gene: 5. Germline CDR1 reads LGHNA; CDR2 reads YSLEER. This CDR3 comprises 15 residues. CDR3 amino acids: CASSQNGQGNSPLHF. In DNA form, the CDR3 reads TGCGCCAGCAGCCAGAATGGACAGGGAAATTCACCCCTCCACTTT.

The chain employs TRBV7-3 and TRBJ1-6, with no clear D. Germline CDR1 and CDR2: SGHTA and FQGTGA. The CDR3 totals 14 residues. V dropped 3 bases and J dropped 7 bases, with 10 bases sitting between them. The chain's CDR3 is CASSFAGSNSPLHF. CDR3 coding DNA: TGTGCCAGCAGCTTCGCGGGGAGCAATTCACCCCTCCACTTT.

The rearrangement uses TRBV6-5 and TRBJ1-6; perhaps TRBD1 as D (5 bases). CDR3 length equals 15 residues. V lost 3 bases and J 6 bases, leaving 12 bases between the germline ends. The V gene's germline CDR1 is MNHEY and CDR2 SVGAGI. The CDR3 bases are TGTGCCAGCAGTTATCAGGGCTCCCTTAATTCACCCCTCCACTTT. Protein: CASSYQGSLNSPLHF.

The CDR3 region is CASSDPSGGAIDEQFF. For the CDR3, the DNA is TGTGCCAGCAGTGACCCCAGCGGGGGGGCTATTGATGAGCAGTTCTTC. The chain combines TRBV25-1 with TRBJ2-1; 10 bases agree with TRBD2. Germline V gene lookup returns CDR1 MGHDK and CDR2 SYGVNS. The junction had 10 bases not matched to a gene; V was cut back by 3 bases and J by 8 bases. This CDR3 contains 16 residues.

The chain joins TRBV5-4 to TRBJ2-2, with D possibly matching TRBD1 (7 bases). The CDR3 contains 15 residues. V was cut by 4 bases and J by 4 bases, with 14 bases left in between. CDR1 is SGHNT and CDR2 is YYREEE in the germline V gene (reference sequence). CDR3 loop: CASSRAGGGTGELFF. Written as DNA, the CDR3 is TGTGCCAGCAGCCGGGCAGGGGGAGGCACCGGGGAGCTGTTTTTT.

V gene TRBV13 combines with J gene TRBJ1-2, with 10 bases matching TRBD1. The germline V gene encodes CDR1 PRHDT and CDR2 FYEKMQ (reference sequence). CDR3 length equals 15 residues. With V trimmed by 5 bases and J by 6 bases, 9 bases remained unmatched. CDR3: CASSQGDRGRNGYTF. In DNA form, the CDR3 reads TGTGCCAGCAGCCAAGGGGACAGGGGCAGGAATGGCTACACCTTC. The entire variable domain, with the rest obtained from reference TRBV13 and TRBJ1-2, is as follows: AAGVIQSPRHLIKEKRETATLKCYPIPRHDTVYWYQQGPGQDPQFLISFYEKMQSDKGSIPDRFSAQQFSDYHSELNMSSLELGDSALYFCASSQGDRGRNGYTFGSGTRLTVV.

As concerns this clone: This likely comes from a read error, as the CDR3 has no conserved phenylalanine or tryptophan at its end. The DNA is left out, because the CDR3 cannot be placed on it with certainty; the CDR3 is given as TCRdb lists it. This chain's CDR3 is CASSRAPDGPTSNV. The chain links TRBV5-1 to TRBJ2-3; the D call of TRBD2 is as the table states it, not checked on the DNA. The CDR3 numbers 14 amino acids, ends counted. Germline V gene sequence: CDR1 SGHRS, CDR2 YFSETQ.

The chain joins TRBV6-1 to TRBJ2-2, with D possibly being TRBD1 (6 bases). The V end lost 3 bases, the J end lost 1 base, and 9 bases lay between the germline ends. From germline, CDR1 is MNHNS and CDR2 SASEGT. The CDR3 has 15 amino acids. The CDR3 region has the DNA TGTGCCAGCAGTGAGATGACAGGGAACACCGGGGAGCTGTTTTTT. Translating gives CASSEMTGNTGELFF.

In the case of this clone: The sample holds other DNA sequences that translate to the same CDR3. CDR3 in DNA: TGTGCCAGCAGTTTGACAGGGGGCAATCAGCCCCAGCATTTT. Encoded protein: CASSLTGGNQPQHF. V gene TRBV27 combines with J gene TRBJ1-5, with 8 bases identical to TRBD1. Germline values: CDR1 MNHEY, CDR2 SMNVEV (reference sequence). This CDR3 has 14 amino acids. V lost 3 bases to trimming and J lost 2 bases; unmatched junction nucleotides: 0.

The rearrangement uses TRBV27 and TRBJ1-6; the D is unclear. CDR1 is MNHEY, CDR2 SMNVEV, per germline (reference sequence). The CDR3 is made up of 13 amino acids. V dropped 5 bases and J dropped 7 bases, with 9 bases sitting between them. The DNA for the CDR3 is TGTGCCAGCAGTCAACAGCGGAATTCACCCCTCCACTTT. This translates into CASSQQRNSPLHF.

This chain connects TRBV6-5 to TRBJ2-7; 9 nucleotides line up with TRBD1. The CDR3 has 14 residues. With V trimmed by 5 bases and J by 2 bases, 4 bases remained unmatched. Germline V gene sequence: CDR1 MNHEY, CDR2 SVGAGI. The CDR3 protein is CASSPRQGAYEQYV. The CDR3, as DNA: TGTGCCAGCAGTCCTCGACAGGGGGCCTACGAGCAGTACGTC.

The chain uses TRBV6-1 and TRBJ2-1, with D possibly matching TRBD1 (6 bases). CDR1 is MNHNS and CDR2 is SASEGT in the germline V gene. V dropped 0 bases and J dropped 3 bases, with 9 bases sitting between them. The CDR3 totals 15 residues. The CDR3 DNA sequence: TGTGCCAGCAGTGAAGCGGACAGTTACTACAATGAGCAGTTCTTC. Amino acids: CASSEADSYYNEQFF.

CDR3 sequence: CASSLNSVHNEQFF. The CDR3 DNA reads as TGTGCCAGCAGCTTGAATAGCGTCCACAATGAGCAGTTCTTC. This sequence joins TRBV11-2 and TRBJ2-1; TRBD2 might be the D (5 bases). V was clipped by 3 bases and J by 5 bases, with 11 bases between them. CDR3 length equals 14 residues. Germline V CDR1 and CDR2: SGHAT, FQNNGV.